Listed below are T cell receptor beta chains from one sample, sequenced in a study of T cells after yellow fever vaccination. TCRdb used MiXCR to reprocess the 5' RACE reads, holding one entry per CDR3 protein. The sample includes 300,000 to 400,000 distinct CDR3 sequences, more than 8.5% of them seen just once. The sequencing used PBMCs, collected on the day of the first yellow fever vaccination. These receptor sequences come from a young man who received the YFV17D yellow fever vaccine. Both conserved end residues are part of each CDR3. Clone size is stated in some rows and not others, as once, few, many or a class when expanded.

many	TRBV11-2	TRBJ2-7	CASSLASSYEQYF
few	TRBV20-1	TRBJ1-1	CSARISGYTEAFF
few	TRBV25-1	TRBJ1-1	CASRESPTEAFF
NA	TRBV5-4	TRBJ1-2	CASGLDPLPNYGYTF
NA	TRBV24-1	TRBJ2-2	CATSGRENTGELFF
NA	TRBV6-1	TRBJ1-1	CASSSRDRRKSTEAFF
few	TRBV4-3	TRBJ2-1	CASSPVSGGASYEQFF
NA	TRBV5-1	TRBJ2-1	CASSLGTSNNEQFF
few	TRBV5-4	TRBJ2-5	CASSLSMGRETQYF
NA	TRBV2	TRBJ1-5	CASSHYPGQGFQPQHF
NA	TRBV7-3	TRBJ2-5	CASSLAGGGTQYF
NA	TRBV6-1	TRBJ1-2	CASRAPAGYYGYTF
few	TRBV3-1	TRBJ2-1	CASSPGSGAYNEQFF
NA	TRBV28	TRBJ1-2	CASSSGPPWYGYTF
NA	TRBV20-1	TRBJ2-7	CSARDPNRDVSYEQYF
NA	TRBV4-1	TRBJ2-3	CASSQELASSTDTQYF
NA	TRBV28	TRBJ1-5	CASPRQSPLNQPQHF
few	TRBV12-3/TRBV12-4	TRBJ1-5	CASSLGIQPQHF
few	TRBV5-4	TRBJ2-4	CASSPIPGDIQYF
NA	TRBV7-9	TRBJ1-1	CASSPFGAGTEAFF
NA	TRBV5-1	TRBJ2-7	CASSLTGTGIYEQYF
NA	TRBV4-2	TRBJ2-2	CASSQDDGVPNTGELFF
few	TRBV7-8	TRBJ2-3	CASSLQVLAGGTDTQYF
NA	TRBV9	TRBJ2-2	CASSLGTSYTGELFF
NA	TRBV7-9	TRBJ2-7	CASGTPAYEQYF
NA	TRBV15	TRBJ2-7	CVTSGTSGRRLYEQYF
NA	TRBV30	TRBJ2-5	CAWSATVVTQYF
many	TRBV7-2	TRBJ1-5	CASSLRGPGNYQPQHF
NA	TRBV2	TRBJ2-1	CASRALAGGYNEQFF
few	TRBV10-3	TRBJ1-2	CAISAVTGVYGYTF
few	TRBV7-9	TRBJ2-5	CASRPTGERETQYF
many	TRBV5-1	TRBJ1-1	CASRLNSKFSGTEAFF
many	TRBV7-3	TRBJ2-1	CASSSYGGQVEQFF
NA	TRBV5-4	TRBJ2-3	CASSSRGSTTDTQYF
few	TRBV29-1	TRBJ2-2	CSVGQGGTTGELFF
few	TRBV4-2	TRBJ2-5	CASSQGGTGLGETQYF
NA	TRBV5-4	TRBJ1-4	CASSFGQGEKLFF
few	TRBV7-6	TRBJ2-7	CASSPDRVRLEQYF
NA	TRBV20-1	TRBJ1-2	CSAGTGTGGAWANYGYTF
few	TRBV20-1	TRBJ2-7	CSAQGRGDEQYF
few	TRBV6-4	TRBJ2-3	CASSEARGMDTQYF
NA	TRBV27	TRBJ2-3	CASSPTGGGTQYF
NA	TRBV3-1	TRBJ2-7	CASSQYGTRFEQYF
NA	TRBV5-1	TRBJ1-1	CASSLGVTTVNTEAFF
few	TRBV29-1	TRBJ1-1	CSGETEPNTEAFF
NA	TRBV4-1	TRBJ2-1	CASSQSTGTNVHFF
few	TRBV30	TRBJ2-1	CAWSRPDNEQFF
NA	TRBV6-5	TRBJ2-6	CASKLNGGNSGANVLTF
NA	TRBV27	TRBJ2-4	CASSLWLTLAKNIQYF
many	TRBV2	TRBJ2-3	CASSGLAGDTDTQYF
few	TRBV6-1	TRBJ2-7	CASRVRDRAYEQYF
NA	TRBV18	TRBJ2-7	CASSPGQGLSYEQYF
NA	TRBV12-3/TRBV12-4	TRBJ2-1	CASSGRVSSYNEQFF
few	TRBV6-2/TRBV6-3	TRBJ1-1	CASSYYRVDTEAFF
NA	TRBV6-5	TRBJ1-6	CASSYPGRSPLHF
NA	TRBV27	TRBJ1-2	CASSLSGQGWPDGYTF
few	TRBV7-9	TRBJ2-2	CASSLTGTGSGELFF
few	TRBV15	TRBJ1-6	CATSRQGFGNSPLHF
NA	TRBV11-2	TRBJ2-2	CASSPRLAGGPGTGELFF
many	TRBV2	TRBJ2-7	CASRNTGLAYEQYF